The 20 T cell receptor beta chains below were found in one sample sequenced in a study of blood T cell repertoires in COVID-19. Assay used: immunoSEQ multiplex PCR; TCRdb lists only in-frame clones, some missing. In the table there are under 150,000 clones, over 80% of which are singletons. Input material: PBMCs or T cells enriched from blood (not recorded which). The receptors derive from a woman aged 50 to 60 who had been exposed to COVID-19.

The genes are TRBV10-2 and TRBJ1-6, with 9 nucleotides matching TRBD1. V was clipped by 5 bases and J by 10 bases; unmatched bases: 9. The CDR3 runs 15 residues. Per germline, CDR1 WSHSY and CDR2 SAAADI. CDR3 DNA: TGCGCCAGCAGTCTTCAAGGGACAGGGAGATCACCCCTCCACTTT. Protein sequence: CASSLQGTGRSPLHF.

This sequence joins TRBV3-1 (or the pseudogene TRBV3-2) and TRBJ1-5; possible D gene TRBD1, 6 bases. The CDR3 is 15 amino acids. Trimming stripped 0 bases from V and 5 bases from J, with 11 bases between. CDR1 is LGHDT, CDR2 YNNKEL, per germline (reference sequence). The CDR3 spells CASSQDGQGYQPQHF. Written as DNA, the CDR3 is TGTGCCAGCAGCCAAGATGGCCAGGGGTATCAGCCCCAGCATTTT.

This chain's CDR3 is CASNAGGEKLFF. CDR3 nucleotide sequence: TGTGCCAGCAACGCAGGGGGTGAAAAACTGTTTTTT. V and J are TRBV6-5 and TRBJ1-4; TRBD1 matches 7 bases. Germline V gene lookup returns CDR1 MNHEY and CDR2 SVGAGI. CDR3 size: 12 residues. The J segment lost 7 bases and the V segment lost 7 bases, leaving 3 bases of the junction unmatched.

The chain uses TRBV9 and TRBJ2-3; 10 bases are shared with TRBD2. In germline, CDR1 is SGDLS, CDR2 YYNGEE. Trimming removed 6 bases from V and 0 bases from J; junction bases left unmatched: 1. The CDR3 runs 14 residues. The CDR3 DNA reads as TGTGCCAGCAATAGCGGGGGGAGCACAGATACGCAGTATTTT. Translating it yields CASNSGGSTDTQYF.

The chain recombines TRBV25-1 with TRBJ1-1; D uncertain. CDR3 length: 13 amino acids. Between the trimmed V and J ends, which lost 1 base and 4 bases, there was a span of 7 bases. Germline lookup yields CDR1 MGHDK and CDR2 SYGVNS. The CDR3 DNA is TGTGCCAGCAGTGAATGGGAGACCACTGAAGCTTTCTTT. Translated: CASSEWETTEAFF.

The chain links TRBV7-2 to TRBJ2-7; no definite D call. CDR1 and CDR2 from the germline V gene are SGHTA and FQGNSA. The CDR3 is made up of 15 amino acids. V was cut by 4 bases and J by 0 bases, with 13 bases left in between. The CDR3 sequence: CASSSTTHSSYEQYF. The CDR3 DNA reads as TGTGCCAGCAGCTCAACGACGCACAGCTCCTACGAGCAGTACTTC.

This clone was seen only once. The chain recombines TRBV9 with TRBJ1-2; D is uncertain. V was shortened by 0 bases and J by 0 bases, with 21 bases between the two germline ends. The CDR3 is 19 amino acids. In germline, CDR1 is SGDLS, CDR2 YYNGEE. CDR3: CASSVGVSVQDLANYGYTF. In DNA, the CDR3 is TGTGCCAGCAGCGTAGGGGTATCTGTGCAAGACTTAGCTAACTATGGCTACACCTTC.

V usage is TRBV9 and J usage is TRBJ2-3; D is unresolved. There are 13 residues in the CDR3. From germline, CDR1 is SGDLS and CDR2 YYNGEE. V was trimmed by 1 base and J by 2 bases, leaving 5 bases between them. The CDR3 region is CASSVQITDTQYF. CDR3 bases: TGTGCCAGCAGCGTACAGATCACAGATACGCAGTATTTT.

V and J are TRBV19 and TRBJ1-5; D possibly corresponds to TRBD1 (5 bases). Germline CDR1 and CDR2: LNHDA and SQIVND (reference sequence). The CDR3 length is 14 residues. Trimming shortened V by 7 bases and J by 4 bases, and 14 bases separated the two germline ends. The CDR3 nucleotides are TGTGCCAGTATCGCGGGGCAGCCTAATCAGCCCCAGCATTTT. It codes for CASIAGQPNQPQHF.

Only one count was recorded for this clone. The J gene is TRBJ2-5, the V gene TRBV5-4; 12 bases map to TRBD2. CDR3 length: 16 residues. In germline, CDR1 is SGHNT, CDR2 YYREEE (reference sequence). Trimming at V came to 4 bases and at J to 5 bases, leaving 9 bases not matched to a gene. The DNA for the CDR3 is TGTGCCAGCAGCCAGCCTCTAGCGGGGGGGCCGGAGACCCAGTACTTC. This encodes CASSQPLAGGPETQYF. Together with reference TRBV5-4 and TRBJ2-5, the CDR3 gives the full variable domain: ETGVTQSPTHLIKTRGQQVTLRCSSQSGHNTVSWYQQALGQGPQFIFQYYREEENGRGNFPPRFSGLQFPNYSSELNVNALELDDSALYLCASSQPLAGGPETQYFGPGTRLLVL.

V and J are TRBV6-6 and TRBJ2-7; no reliable D call. The germline V gene encodes CDR1 MNHNY and CDR2 SVGAGI (reference sequence). The CDR3 runs 13 residues. With 0 bases removed from V and 4 bases from J, the gap between germline ends came to 7 bases. The CDR3 region has the DNA TGTGCCAGCAGTTACTCGAGAGCTTACGAGCAGTACTTC. Translated: CASSYSRAYEQYF.

J is TRBJ2-7 and V is TRBV6-2 or TRBV6-3; D is unclear. The V gene lost 5 bases and the J gene lost 5 bases, with 7 bases spanning the gap. Germline V CDR1 and CDR2: MNHEY, SVGEGT. CDR3 length equals 11 residues. The CDR3 sequence is CASSLSNEQYF. The DNA of the CDR3 is TGTGCCAGCAGTCTTAGCAACGAGCAGTACTTC.

The rearrangement uses TRBV4-3 and TRBJ1-2, with D possibly TRBD1 on 6 matching bases. This CDR3 has 16 amino acids. V was clipped by 0 bases and J by 4 bases, with 15 bases between them. Germline CDR1 reads LGHNA; CDR2 reads YSLEER. CDR3 DNA: TGCGCCAGCAGCCAAGAGGGGCAGGGGCTCCTCTATGGCTACACCTTC. The encoded protein is CASSQEGQGLLYGYTF.

This clone has a single count. This rearrangement joins TRBV21-1 to TRBJ2-2; the D call in the table, TRBD1, was not verified against the DNA. TRBV21-1 constitutes a pseudogene. The CDR3 loop spans 16 amino acids. The DNA of the CDR3 is TGTGCCATGACTCGCGGGACAGGGATGACGGCCGGGGAGCTGTTTTTT. It specifies CAMTRGTGMTAGELFF.

The chain is built from TRBV10-2 and TRBJ1-5, with D possibly TRBD1 on 5 matching bases. Germline V CDR1 and CDR2: WSHSY, SAAADI. V dropped 9 bases and J dropped 6 bases, with 9 bases sitting between them. The CDR3 totals 11 residues. CDR3 sequence reads: CASGGGQPQHF. CDR3 bases: TGCGCCAGTGGCGGGGGTCAGCCCCAGCATTTT.

This chain connects TRBV15 to TRBJ1-4, with 10 bases aligning to TRBD1. The germline CDR1 and CDR2 sequences are LNHNV and YYDKDF (reference sequence). CDR3 length: 16 residues. The ends lost 2 bases at V and 8 bases at J; junction bases unmatched: 8. The CDR3 sequence is CATSRKRQGAGEKLFF. The CDR3 nucleotides are TGTGCCACCAGCAGAAAAAGACAGGGGGCGGGGGAAAAACTGTTTTTT.

The chain combines TRBV20-1 with TRBJ2-1; D gene uncertain. The length of the CDR3 is 12 residues. The ends were cut back, 4 bases at V and 8 bases at J, with 12 bases in the middle. Germline V gene data show CDR1 as DFQATT and CDR2 as SNEGSKA (reference sequence). CDR3 sequence reads: CSAIDEWYEQFF. The CDR3, as DNA: TGCAGTGCTATTGACGAGTGGTATGAGCAGTTCTTC.

The sample holds a few counts of this clone. This chain uses TRBV4-3 with TRBJ1-3; D is ambiguous. The V and J ends lost 3 bases and 0 bases respectively, with 6 bases between them. The CDR3 contains 14 residues. Germline CDR1 and CDR2: LGHNA and YSLEER. The CDR3 DNA sequence: TGCGCCAGCAGCCATTCGAGCTCTGGAAACACCATATATTTT. Its translation is CASSHSSSGNTIYF.

The rearrangement joins TRBV7-8 to TRBJ1-6; D remains ambiguous. Per germline, CDR1 SGHVS and CDR2 FQNEAQ. The CDR3 extends over 12 amino acids. Trimming removed 5 bases at V and 10 bases at J, with 9 bases between. CDR3 sequence reads: CASSPRGSPLHF. The CDR3 bases are TGTGCCAGCAGCCCCCGAGGGTCACCCCTCCACTTT.

The V gene is TRBV20-1, the J gene TRBJ2-7; 7 bases are a match to TRBD2. The CDR3 extends over 15 amino acids. Germline CDR1 is DFQATT and CDR2 is SNEGSKA (reference sequence). The V and J ends lost 3 bases and 1 base, in that order; junction bases with no gene match: 9. The CDR3 nucleotides are TGCAGTGCTAGTCTATCGGCTAGCGGATCCTACGAGCAGTACTTC. This encodes CSASLSASGSYEQYF.